This T cell receptor (beta chain) was sequenced during a study of blood T cell repertoires in COVID-19. The germline V and J ends were trimmed by 6 bases and 6 bases, with 11 bases remaining between them. CDR3 length: 13 residues. Clones were read by immunoSEQ multiplex PCR, and TCRdb kept only the in-frame ones, dropping some. The sample records a few hundred thousand clones, about 80% being singletons. The cohort comprised adults aged about 18 to 90 years residing in 20 to 30 US areas. Recovered status in Cohort 3 required two negative PCRs, clearance, or symptom resolution. The sequencing input was PBMCs or T cells enriched from blood (not recorded which). This rearrangement joins TRBV12-3 or TRBV12-4 to TRBJ1-4; D unclear. This clonotype was obtained from a man aged 50 or older who had recovered from COVID-19. CDR3 region: CASRYQTDEKLFF. For the CDR3, the DNA is TGTGCCAGCAGGTACCAAACAGATGAAAAACTGTTTTTT.